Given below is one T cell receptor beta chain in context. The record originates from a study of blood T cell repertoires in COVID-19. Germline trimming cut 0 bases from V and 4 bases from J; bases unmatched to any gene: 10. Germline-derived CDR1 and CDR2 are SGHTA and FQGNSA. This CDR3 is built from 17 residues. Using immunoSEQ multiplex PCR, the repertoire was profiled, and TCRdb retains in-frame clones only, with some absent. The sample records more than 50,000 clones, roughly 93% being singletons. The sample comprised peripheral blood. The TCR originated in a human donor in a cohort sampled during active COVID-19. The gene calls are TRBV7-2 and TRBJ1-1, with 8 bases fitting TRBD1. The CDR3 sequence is CASSLAQGAASSTEAFF. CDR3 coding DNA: TGTGCCAGCAGCTTAGCGCAGGGGGCCGCTAGTAGCACTGAAGCTTTCTTT.